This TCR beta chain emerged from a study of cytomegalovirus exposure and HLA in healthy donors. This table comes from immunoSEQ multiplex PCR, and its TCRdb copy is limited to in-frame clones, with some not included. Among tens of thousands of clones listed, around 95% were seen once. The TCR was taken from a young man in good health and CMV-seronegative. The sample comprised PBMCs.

This CDR3 reads CASSFRGLLIYEQYF. DNA for the CDR3: TGTGCCAGCAGTTTCAGGGGGCTTCTGATTTACGAGCAGTACTTC. The chain recombines TRBV28 with TRBJ2-7, with 8 bases identical to TRBD1. CDR1 is MDHEN and CDR2 is SYDVKM in the germline V gene. There are 15 residues in the CDR3. Germline trimming cut 3 bases from V and 4 bases from J; bases unmatched to any gene: 8.